Here is one T cell receptor beta chain with its context. This CDR3 contains 14 residues. Germline CDR1 is MNHEY and CDR2 is SMNVEV (reference sequence). Trimming took 3 bases from V and 10 from J, leaving 15 bases between them. This entry is derived from a study of T cell changes during pregnancy in multiple sclerosis. Generated by immunoSEQ multiplex PCR, the TCRdb table keeps only in-frame clones and is missing some. Of 40,000 to 45,000 clones in the sample, roughly 90% were seen once. The sequence came from a female donor with multiple sclerosis, enrolled in a pregnancy study. Material: CD4+ T cells from peripheral blood mononuclear cells, obtained before pregnancy. The chain recombines TRBV27 with TRBJ1-4, with D perhaps TRBD1 (5 bases). The CDR3 region has the DNA TGTGCCAGCAGTTTTGGGGCCAGTGTCGGAAAACTGTTTTTT. Translation gives CASSFGASVGKLFF.